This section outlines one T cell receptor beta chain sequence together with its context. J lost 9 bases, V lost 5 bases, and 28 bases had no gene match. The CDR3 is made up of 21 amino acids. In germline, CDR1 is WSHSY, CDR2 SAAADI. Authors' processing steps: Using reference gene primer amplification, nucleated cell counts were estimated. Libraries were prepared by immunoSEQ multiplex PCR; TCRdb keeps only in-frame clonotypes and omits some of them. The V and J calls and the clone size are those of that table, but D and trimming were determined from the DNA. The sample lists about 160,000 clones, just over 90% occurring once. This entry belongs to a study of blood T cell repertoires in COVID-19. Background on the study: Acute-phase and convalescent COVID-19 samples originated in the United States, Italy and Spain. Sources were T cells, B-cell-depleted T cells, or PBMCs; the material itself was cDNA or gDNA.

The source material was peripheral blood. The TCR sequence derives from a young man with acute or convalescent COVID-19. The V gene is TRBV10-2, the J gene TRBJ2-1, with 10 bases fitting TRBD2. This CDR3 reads CASSLPTGASGGAERVGEQFF. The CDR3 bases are TGCGCCAGCAGTCTACCTACTGGGGCTAGCGGGGGCGCCGAACGTGTTGGTGAGCAGTTCTTC.